The present T cell receptor (beta chain) was sequenced within a study of cytomegalovirus exposure and HLA in healthy donors. Study results and caveats: According to reports, the classifier identified cytomegalovirus status with high specificity and sensitivity. Presence/absence analyses rested on an assumption that sequencing depth was roughly uniform across donors. The dataset shows that most TCR sequences were rare, while some public TCRs occurred in many donors.

The PCR was carried out with 60 Vbeta primers and 13 Jbeta primers. How the authors handled the data: Roughly 83 million unique TCR beta chains, roughly 11 million of them shared, were counted by a later analysis. This table comes from immunoSEQ multiplex PCR, and its TCRdb copy is limited to in-frame clones, with some not included. V and J calls and clone size come straight from that table; D and trimming were deduced from the DNA. In the table there are about 89,000 clones, around 85% of which are singletons. In this sample, this clone turned up once. Its antigen is undetermined. The length of the CDR3 is 15 residues. CDR1 is MDHEN, CDR2 SYDVKM, per germline. V was pared by 5 bases and J by 12 bases, with 13 bases of the junction left unmatched.

Material: PBMCs. The receptor was derived from a man aged 40-49 years in good health and CMV-seropositive. This sequence joins TRBV28 and TRBJ1-6; 7 positions agree with TRBD1. The chain's CDR3 is CASSGGQRYLEPLHF. Here the CDR3 DNA reads TGTGCCAGCAGTGGGGGACAGAGGTACCTTGAACCCCTCCACTTT.